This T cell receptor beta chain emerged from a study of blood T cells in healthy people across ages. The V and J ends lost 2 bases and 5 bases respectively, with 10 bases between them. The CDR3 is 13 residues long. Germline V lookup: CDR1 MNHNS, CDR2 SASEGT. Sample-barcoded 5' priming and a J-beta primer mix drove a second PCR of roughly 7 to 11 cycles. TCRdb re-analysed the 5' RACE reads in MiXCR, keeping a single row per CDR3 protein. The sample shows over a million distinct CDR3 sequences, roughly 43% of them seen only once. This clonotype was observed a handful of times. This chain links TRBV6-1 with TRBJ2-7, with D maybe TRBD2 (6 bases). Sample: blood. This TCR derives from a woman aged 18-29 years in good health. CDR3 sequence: CASSEFSGDEQYF. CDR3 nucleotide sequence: TGTGCCAGCAGTGAATTTTCGGGAGACGAGCAGTACTTC.